This T cell receptor (beta chain) appears in the sequencing data of a study of blood T cell repertoires in COVID-19. The CDR3 has 15 amino acids. V dropped 3 bases and J dropped 2; count of bases not matched to a gene: 3. From germline, CDR1 is LNHDA and CDR2 SQIVND (reference sequence). The table came from immunoSEQ multiplex PCR; TCRdb's copy has only in-frame clones and leaves some out. Among fewer than 300,000 clones listed, approximately 90% were seen once. This TCR was sampled from a man in his forties who had recovered from COVID-19. Sequencing was done on a sample of PBMCs or T cells enriched from blood (not recorded which). The gene calls are TRBV19 and TRBJ1-2; 10 positions agree with TRBD1. For the CDR3, the DNA is TGTGCCAGTAGTATTAAGACAGGGGGCAACTATGGCTACACCTTC. It is translated as CASSIKTGGNYGYTF.